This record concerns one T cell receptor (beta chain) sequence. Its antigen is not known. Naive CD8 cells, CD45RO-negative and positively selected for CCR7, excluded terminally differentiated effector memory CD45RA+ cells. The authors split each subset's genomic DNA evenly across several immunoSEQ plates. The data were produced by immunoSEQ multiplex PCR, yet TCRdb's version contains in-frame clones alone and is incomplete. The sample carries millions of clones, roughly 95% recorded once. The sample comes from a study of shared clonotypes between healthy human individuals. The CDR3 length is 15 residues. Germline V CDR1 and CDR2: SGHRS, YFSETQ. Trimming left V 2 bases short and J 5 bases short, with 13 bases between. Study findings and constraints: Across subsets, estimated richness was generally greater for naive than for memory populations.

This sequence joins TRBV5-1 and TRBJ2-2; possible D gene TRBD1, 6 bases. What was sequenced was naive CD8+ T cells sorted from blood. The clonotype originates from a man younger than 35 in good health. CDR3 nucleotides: TGCGCCAGCAGCTTAAGACAGGCCGGGACCGGGGAGCTGTTTTTT. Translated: CASSLRQAGTGELFF. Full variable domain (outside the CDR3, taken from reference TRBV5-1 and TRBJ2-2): KAGVTQTPRYLIKTRGQQVTLSCSPISGHRSVSWYQQTPGQGLQFLFEYFSETQRNKGNFPGRFSGRQFSNSRSEMNVSTLELGDSALYLCASSLRQAGTGELFFGEGSRLTVL.